This note documents a single T cell receptor (beta chain) sequence. The data originate from a study of blood T cell repertoires in COVID-19. Study-level background: Specimens from acute and convalescent COVID-19 originated in the United States, Italy and Spain. T cells, B-cell-depleted T cells, or PBMCs supplied cDNA or gDNA.

Original data processing: Estimation of nucleated cell counts relied on the amplification of reference gene primers. Measured with immunoSEQ multiplex PCR; TCRdb has only the in-frame clones, and not every one. The DNA gave D and trimming, while V, J and clone size come from that table. The profile covers roughly 140,000 clones, with under 90% appearing a single time and roughly 10% taken by the ten largest. The J segment lost 6 bases and the V segment lost 8 bases, leaving 7 bases of the junction unmatched. Germline values: CDR1 MNHEY, CDR2 SVGAGI. This CDR3 contains 13 residues. This receptor was identified in a woman of 80 years or more in a cohort sampled during active or convalescent COVID-19. This chain uses TRBV6-5 with TRBJ1-2; 9 positions agree with TRBD1. Specimen: peripheral blood. As DNA, the CDR3 is TGTGCCAGCCTAAGGACAGGGGCCCATGGCTACACCTTC. It yields the protein CASLRTGAHGYTF.